This T cell receptor (beta chain) stems from a study of blood T cell repertoires in COVID-19. The table came from immunoSEQ multiplex PCR; TCRdb's copy has only in-frame clones and leaves some out. The sample has some 300,000 clones, approximately 90% seen once. The receptor was isolated from a woman in her 40s who had recovered from COVID-19. The sample was PBMCs or T cells enriched from blood (not recorded which).

The CDR3 is CASSLGLAGGSTDTQYF. CDR3 coding DNA: TGCGCCAGCAGCTTAGGACTAGCGGGAGGGAGCACAGATACGCAGTATTTT. This chain connects TRBV4-1 to TRBJ2-3; 15 bases fit TRBD2. Germline-derived CDR1 and CDR2 are MGHRA and YSYEKL. CDR3 length: 17 amino acids. Trimming removed 5 bases from V and 0 bases from J; junction bases left unmatched: 3.